A selection of T cell receptor beta chains follows, all from one sample in a study of blood T cells in healthy people across ages. TCRdb re-called the 5' RACE reads with MiXCR, one entry per CDR3 protein. The sample records about 730,000 distinct CDR3 sequences, roughly 47% being singletons. Sequenced input: blood. These receptors were taken from a woman aged 55-69 years in good health. The CDR3 runs from the conserved cysteine through the conserved F or W. The D gene is left open where the match is weak. For some rows the clone size is stated as once, few or many, or as a class when expanded; others skip it.

>NA|NA|14|TRBJ2-5|TRBV14
TGTGCCAGCAGCCATGAGGGGTACCAAGAGACCCAGTACTTC
CASSHEGYQETQYF
>NA|TRBD1|17|TRBJ1-4|TRBV18
TGTGCCAGCTCACCGAGGGACAGGGAAGGAACTAATGAAAAACTGTTTTTT
CASSPRDREGTNEKLFF
>few|NA|12|TRBJ2-3|TRBV6-6
TGTGCCAGCAGTCCATGGACAGATACGCAGTATTTT
CASSPWTDTQYF
>NA|NA|13|TRBJ1-1|TRBV6-1
TGTGCCAGCAGACAAATGGGACACCCAGAAGCTTTCTTT
CASRQMGHPEAFF
>NA|TRBD2|16|TRBJ2-7|TRBV28
TGTGCCAGCAGTTCGGGAGGTAGCGACCATCCCTACGAGCAGTACTTC
CASSSGGSDHPYEQYF
>few|NA|15|TRBJ1-2|TRBV7-9
TGTGCCAGCAGCTTAGAGTCCAGCCTGCAGGGCGGCTACACCTTC
CASSLESSLQGGYTF
>NA|NA|15|TRBJ2-3|TRBV7-2
TGTGCCAGCAGCTTAGCAGCGACAGGAAGGGATACGCAGTATTTT
CASSLAATGRDTQYF
>NA|NA|15|TRBJ2-7|TRBV29-1
TGCAGCGTTGAAGTTGGGACACGGGTGGGCTCCGAGCAGTACTTC
CSVEVGTRVGSEQYF
>once|NA|15|TRBJ2-7|TRBV20-1
TGCAGTGCTAGAGGACTGAGGACATCCTCCTACGAGCAGTACTTC
CSARGLRTSSYEQYF
>NA|TRBD1|14|TRBJ1-4|TRBV20-1
TGCAGTGCGAAAAGGGACAGCAATAATGAAAAACTGTTTTTT
CSAKRDSNNEKLFF
>NA|NA|13|TRBJ2-3|TRBV29-1
TGCAGCGTTGATAGAACCCACACAGATACGCAGTATTTT
CSVDRTHTDTQYF
>few|NA|14|TRBJ2-3|TRBV27
TGTGCCAGCAGTCTACCGGGACGCTCGGATACGCAGTATTTT
CASSLPGRSDTQYF
>NA|TRBD1|16|TRBJ2-3|TRBV20-1
TGCAGTGCTACACTAGGACAGGGCGTTTACACAGATACGCAGTATTTT
CSATLGQGVYTDTQYF
>few|NA|13|TRBJ2-4|TRBV30
TGTGCCTGGAGTGCATACAGGGGACGGGAGCAGTACTTC
CAWSAYRGREQYF
>NA|NA|14|TRBJ2-5|TRBV5-6
TGTGCCAGCAGCCCGCCACCACTTAACAATGAGCAGTACTTC
CASSPPPLNNEQYF
>few|NA|13|TRBJ1-1|TRBV29-1
TGCAGCGTTGAAGTCCAGGCGAACACTGAAGCTTTCTTT
CSVEVQANTEAFF
>NA|NA|15|TRBJ1-6|TRBV20-1
TGCAGTGCTAGAGATCAGGGGACTGGGACTTCACCCCTCCACTTT
CSARDQGTGTSPLHF
>NA|NA|15|TRBJ2-1|TRBV5-1
TGCGCCAGCAGCTCGGGGCTTGACACCCTCAATGAGCAGTTCTTC
CASSSGLDTLNEQFF
>NA|NA|15|TRBJ2-5|TRBV20-1
TGCAGTGCTAGCCTGCCTGCCGGGGCCCAAGAGACCCAGTACTTC
CSASLPAGAQETQYF
>NA|NA|13|TRBJ2-5|TRBV18
TGTGCCAGCTCACCATCCGGCCGCGAGACCCAGTACTTC
CASSPSGRETQYF
>NA|TRBD1|14|TRBJ1-1|TRBV3-1
TGTGCCAGCACAGTAGAGGGGGCCCACACTGAAGTTTTCTTT
CASTVEGAHTEVFF
>NA|NA|15|TRBJ2-3|TRBV11-2
TGTGCCAGCAGCGACTACAGAACCTGGAAGGATACGCAGTATTTT
CASSDYRTWKDTQYF
>many|NA|15|TRBJ2-3|TRBV7-2
TGTGCCAGCAGCGTCCGGCCCTTCGGCACAGATACGCAGTATTTT
CASSVRPFGTDTQYF
>NA|TRBD2|16|TRBJ2-2|TRBV7-8
TGTGCCAGCACTCTAGCGGGGAGCGCGAACACCGGGGAGCTGTTTTTT
CASTLAGSANTGELFF
>NA|TRBD2|15|TRBJ2-1|TRBV12-3/TRBV12-4
TGTGCCAGCAGCTTAGCGGGGTTCTCCTACAATGAGCAGTTCTTC
CASSLAGFSYNEQFF
>NA|NA|13|TRBJ2-7|TRBV15
TGTGCCACCAGCAGAGATCCGGGGTACGAGCAGTACTTC
CATSRDPGYEQYF
>NA|TRBD1|16|TRBJ1-1|TRBV7-8
TGTGCCAGCAGCTTAGGAGGGACAGTCGGGGGCACTGAAGCTTTCTTT
CASSLGGTVGGTEAFF
>NA|TRBD1|15|TRBJ2-5|TRBV15
TGTGCCACCAGCAGAGAAGGGACAGGTCTAGAGACCCAGTACTTC
CATSREGTGLETQYF
>NA|TRBD1|15|TRBJ1-6|TRBV5-6
TGTGCCAGCAGCCCCGGGACAGGGAGAAATTCACCCCTCCACTTT
CASSPGTGRNSPLHF
>NA|NA|20|TRBJ2-1|TRBV4-2
TGTGCCAGCAGCCAAGAGGAGGGCAGGGGAAGGGCAAGCGGCAGGAATGAGCAGTTCTTC
CASSQEEGRGRASGRNEQFF
>few|NA|13|TRBJ2-3|TRBV7-2
TGTGCCAGCAGCCCACCAGTCGCAGATACGCAGTATTTT
CASSPPVADTQYF
>many|NA|12|TRBJ2-5|TRBV29-1
TGCAGCGTCGGGAGATCTCAAGAGACCCAGTACTTC
CSVGRSQETQYF
>NA|TRBD1|17|TRBJ2-1|TRBV7-3
TGTGCCAGCAGCCCCCTCTCCGAGACAGGGGCCTACAATGAGCAGTTCTTC
CASSPLSETGAYNEQFF
>NA|NA|15|TRBJ2-3|TRBV4-2
TGTGCCAGCAGCCGAACCGGGGAAAGCACAGATACGCAGTATTTT
CASSRTGESTDTQYF
>NA|NA|14|TRBJ1-2|TRBV6-5
TGTGCCAGCAGAGCCGCCGGCCGCGAGGTTGGCTACACCTTC
CASRAAGREVGYTF
>NA|TRBD1|16|TRBJ2-7|TRBV4-1
TGCGCCAGCAGCCAAGGACCGACAGGGGGGTCCGACGAGCAGTACTTC
CASSQGPTGGSDEQYF
>few|TRBD1|14|TRBJ1-2|TRBV6-5
TGTGCCAGCAGTTCCCTGGGACAGGCAGTTGGCTACACCTTC
CASSSLGQAVGYTF
>few|TRBD2|15|TRBJ2-3|TRBV7-2
TGTGCCAGCAGCTTCCAAGTGGGACTAGCGGATACGCAGTATTTT
CASSFQVGLADTQYF
>NA|TRBD1|16|TRBJ2-5|TRBV4-3
TGCGCCAGCAGCCAGCGTCCAGGGGGAAGAGACAATGAGCAGTACTTC
CASSQRPGGRDNEQYF
>NA|TRBD2|16|TRBJ2-4|TRBV7-2
TGTGCCAGCAGCATAAATAGCGGGGGGGCCAAAAACATTCAGTACTTC
CASSINSGGAKNIQYF
>NA|NA|13|TRBJ2-1|TRBV7-2
TGTGCCAGCAGCTTTTCTGGGGTATATGAGCAGTTCTTC
CASSFSGVYEQFF
>few|NA|16|TRBJ2-5|TRBV12-3/TRBV12-4
TGTGCCAGCAGTTTAGTGAGGGGGATCCGCCAAGAGACCCAGTACTTC
CASSLVRGIRQETQYF
>once|TRBD2|16|TRBJ2-3|TRBV6-1
TGTGCCAGCACGCATACGGGAGGGCCTTCGTCAGATACGCAGTATTTT
CASTHTGGPSSDTQYF
>few|NA|17|TRBJ2-1|TRBV7-2
TGTGCCAGCAGCTCCCCGGGCGTGGGGAGGATCACCAATGAGCAGTTCTTC
CASSSPGVGRITNEQFF
>once|NA|13|TRBJ2-7|TRBV6-6
TGTGCCAGCAGTTACAAAGGGATCCACGAGCAGTACTTC
CASSYKGIHEQYF
>NA|NA|15|TRBJ2-1|TRBV6-2/TRBV6-3
TGTGCCAGCAGTTACTCCGGGACTTTCAACAATGAGCAGTTCTTC
CASSYSGTFNNEQFF